Below, 27 T cell receptor beta chains from the same sample are listed, as sequenced in a study of T cell repertoires in cytomegalovirus infection. For these TCRs, the target antigens are not known. TCRdb redid the calling of the reads with MiXCR, one entry per CDR3 protein. The sample shows more than 75,000 distinct CDR3 sequences, roughly 29% of them seen only once. The sample was CD8+ T cells from cultured PBMCs, taken from culture after CMV antigen stimulation. These receptors came from a human donor in good health (CMV status not recorded). Some clones in this sample may be carry-over from other donors' samples.

This clonotype has a count of ten or more. V and J are TRBV28 and TRBJ2-7; TRBD1 aligns across 9 bases. Germline V CDR1 and CDR2: MDHEN, SYDVKM. The CDR3 has 16 residues. The J segment lost 4 bases and the V segment lost 5 bases, leaving 12 bases of the junction unmatched. The CDR3, as DNA: TGTGCCAGCAGTACCAATCACAAGACAGGGGGTTACGAGCAGTACTTC. As protein: CASSTNHKTGGYEQYF.

This clonotype is labeled as medium-sized. CDR3 sequence: CASTPVDEDTEAFF. The CDR3 DNA is TGTGCCAGCACCCCCGTGGACGAGGACACTGAAGCTTTCTTT. V usage is TRBV7-7 and J usage is TRBJ1-1; D not resolved. V lost 7 bases to trimming and J lost 3 bases, with 15 bases between them. The CDR3 runs 14 residues. CDR1 is SSHAT and CDR2 is FNYEAQ in the germline V gene (reference sequence).

The chain uses TRBV10-3 and TRBJ1-2; no definite D call. Trimming removed 0 bases from V and 6 bases from J, with 8 bases in between. This CDR3 has 13 residues. Per germline, CDR1 ENHRY and CDR2 SYGVKD. The CDR3 coding sequence is TGTGCCATCAGTGAGTCGCTCGCCGATGGCTACACCTTC. It is translated as CAISESLADGYTF.

The rearrangement links TRBV9 to TRBJ1-6; tentative D call: TRBD1 (5 bases). The CDR3 spans 14 residues. V lost 7 bases and J lost 5, with 13 bases in between. CDR1 is SGDLS, CDR2 YYNGEE, per germline. The CDR3 protein is CASRIGTDNSPLHF. As DNA, the CDR3 is TGTGCCAGCCGTATCGGGACTGATAATTCACCCCTCCACTTT. Full variable domain (outside the CDR3, taken from reference TRBV9 and TRBJ1-6): DSGVTQTPKHLITATGQRVTLRCSPRSGDLSVYWYQQSLDQGLQFLIQYYNGEERAKGNILERFSAQQFPDLHSELNLSSLELGDSALYFCASRIGTDNSPLHFGNGTRLTVT.

J is TRBJ1-2 and V is TRBV27, with 8 bases identical to TRBD1. From germline, CDR1 is MNHEY and CDR2 SMNVEV (reference sequence). V shed 2 bases and J 8 bases; nucleotides not matched to a gene: 7. The CDR3 spans 14 residues. The CDR3 coding sequence is TGTGCCAGCAGTTTAGCAGGGGGCTATGGAGGCTACACCTTC. Its translation: CASSLAGGYGGYTF.

The rearrangement joins TRBV29-1 to TRBJ1-2, with D unresolved. Germline V gene data show CDR1 as SQVTM and CDR2 as ANQGSEA. Between the trimmed V and J ends, which lost 6 bases and 2 bases, there was a span of 10 bases. The length of the CDR3 is 12 residues. The CDR3 DNA sequence: TGCAGCGTCTTAGGGTCAAACTATGGCTACACCTTC. Its translation: CSVLGSNYGYTF.

The chain carries TRBV5-5 and TRBJ2-2; a possible D gene is TRBD2 (5 bases). This CDR3 has 13 residues. Trimming took 2 bases from V and 4 from J, leaving 6 bases between them. The germline V gene has CDR1 SGHKS and CDR2 YYEKEE (reference sequence). The CDR3 DNA reads TGTGCCAGCAGCTTTGCGGGCACCGGGGAGCTGTTTTTT. This encodes CASSFAGTGELFF.

The gene calls are TRBV7-9 and TRBJ1-2; 9 bases match TRBD1. The germline gives CDR1 SEHNR, CDR2 FQNEAQ (reference sequence). Unmatched junction bases numbered 8, after V lost 5 bases and J lost 7 bases. The length of the CDR3 is 14 residues. The chain's CDR3 is CASSERTGVAGYTF. CDR3 in DNA: TGTGCCAGCAGCGAGAGGACAGGGGTTGCTGGCTACACCTTC.

The chain joins TRBV7-9 to TRBJ2-1, with D maybe TRBD1 (5 bases). CDR1 and CDR2 from the germline V gene are SEHNR and FQNEAQ (reference sequence). The CDR3 spans 15 residues. The germline V and J ends were trimmed by 5 bases and 6 bases, with 17 bases remaining between them. The CDR3: CASSLGLGVLNEQFF. In DNA, the CDR3 is TGTGCCAGCAGCCTAGGTTTAGGGGTCCTCAATGAGCAGTTCTTC.

This clonotype appeared many times. The chain combines TRBV2 with TRBJ2-7, with D possibly matching TRBD1 (6 bases). In germline, CDR1 is SNHLY, CDR2 FYNNEI. V dropped 4 bases and J dropped 6 bases, with 10 bases sitting between them. The CDR3 is 12 residues long. The CDR3 DNA follows: TGTGCCAGCAGTGGGTCAGGGGCCGAGCAGTACTTC. The encoded protein is CASSGSGAEQYF.

This clonotype is classed as medium-sized. The V call is TRBV6-2 or TRBV6-3, the J call TRBJ2-7; a weak D match, TRBD2 (7 bases). Trimming stripped 6 bases from V and 7 bases from J, with 25 bases between. This CDR3 contains 16 residues. Germline CDR1 is MNHEY and CDR2 is SVGEGT. CDR3: CASRPWRGLRLEEQYF. CDR3 in DNA: TGTGCCAGCAGACCATGGCGGGGGCTCCGCTTGGAAGAGCAGTACTTC.

This clonotype was detected a few times. V and J are TRBV15 and TRBJ1-1, with TRBD1 matching 7 bases. Losses at the gene ends were 0 bases for V and 7 bases for J; bases not matched to a gene: 17. CDR3 length: 18 amino acids. CDR1 is LNHNV, CDR2 YYDKDF, per germline (reference sequence). The CDR3 coding sequence is TGTGCCACCAGCAGAGATGAAGGACCAATACAGGGGTCAGATGAAGCTTTCTTT. Amino acids: CATSRDEGPIQGSDEAFF.

The chain carries TRBV19 and TRBJ2-1, with 14 nucleotides matching TRBD2. J was trimmed by 7 bases and V by 3 bases; bases with no gene match: 17. CDR1 and CDR2 (germline): LNHDA, SQIVND (reference sequence). The CDR3 sequence is 20 residues long. In DNA, the CDR3 is TGTGCCAGTAGTATCACGTCAGGACTAGCGGGGGGCCCCGGGGCAAATGAGCAGTTCTTC. Encoded protein: CASSITSGLAGGPGANEQFF.

In its sample, this clonotype was seen many times. This rearrangement joins TRBV27 to TRBJ1-1, with a weak D call TRBD1 (6 bases). The CDR3 is 17 amino acids. The V end was cut by 2 bases, the J end by 0 bases, with 16 bases between. Germline V lookup: CDR1 MNHEY, CDR2 SMNVEV (reference sequence). The CDR3 loop reads CASSLIGGYSLNTEAFF. The CDR3 nucleotides are TGTGCCAGCAGTTTAATAGGGGGGTACAGTTTGAACACTGAAGCTTTCTTT.

The chain uses TRBV7-9 and TRBJ1-5; possibly TRBD1 for D (6 bases). Per germline, CDR1 SEHNR and CDR2 FQNEAQ (reference sequence). This CDR3 is built from 12 residues. Trimming shortened V by 9 bases and J by 3 bases, and 9 bases separated the two germline ends. The CDR3 DNA sequence: TGTGCCAGTGGACAGTTCAATCAGCCCCAGCATTTT. Translation: CASGQFNQPQHF.

There are a few counts of this clonotype. This chain links TRBV20-1 with TRBJ1-2, with unresolved D. CDR1 is DFQATT and CDR2 is SNEGSKA in the germline V gene (reference sequence). V was trimmed by 0 bases and J by 2 bases, leaving 7 bases between them. The CDR3 is 13 amino acids. CDR3 coding DNA: TGCAGTGCTAGAGACGTTTTCAACTATGGCTACACCTTC. Its protein is CSARDVFNYGYTF.

V and J are TRBV28 and TRBJ1-1, with D perhaps matching TRBD1 (6 bases). This CDR3 contains 14 residues. Deletions cut 5 bases from V and 7 bases from J, with 17 bases between. Germline CDR1 and CDR2: MDHEN and SYDVKM. The CDR3 here is CASSIDTGLHEAFF. CDR3 bases: TGTGCCAGCAGTATAGATACAGGGCTTCATGAAGCTTTCTTT.

The chain joins TRBV7-8 to TRBJ2-3; either TRBD1 or TRBD2 may supply D (6 bases each). The CDR3 extends over 13 amino acids. CDR1 and CDR2 from the germline V gene are SGHVS and FQNEAQ. Trimming stripped 6 bases from V and 2 bases from J, with 9 bases between. The CDR3 nucleotides are TGTGCCAGCAGTGGGGGGCCCACAGATACGCAGTATTTT. The encoded protein is CASSGGPTDTQYF.

This clonotype was counted only a few times. The chain is built from TRBV4-1 and TRBJ2-7; D gene ambiguous. Trimming pared 3 bases from V and 2 bases from J, leaving 14 bases between. CDR1 is MGHRA and CDR2 is YSYEKL in the germline V gene. The length of the CDR3 is 15 residues. CDR3 residues: CASSHPPDGTYEQYF. The CDR3 region has the DNA TGCGCCAGCAGCCACCCCCCGGACGGCACCTACGAGCAGTACTTC.

In its sample, this clonotype was seen many times. The V and J genes are TRBV7-8 and TRBJ1-1; D gene unclear. The CDR3 contains 17 residues. Between the trimmed V and J ends, which lost 3 bases and 0 bases, there was a span of 17 bases. Germline assignment: CDR1 SGHVS and CDR2 FQNEAQ. The DNA of the CDR3 is TGTGCCAGCAGCTTCAGAAGGGCTCTCCTCATGAACACTGAAGCTTTCTTT. Protein: CASSFRRALLMNTEAFF.

V usage is TRBV13 and J usage is TRBJ1-2; the match to TRBD1 covers 7 bases. V gave up 5 bases and J gave up 0 bases; unmatched junction bases: 6. This CDR3 is built from 15 residues. Germline lookup yields CDR1 PRHDT and CDR2 FYEKMQ (reference sequence). CDR3 sequence: CASSRAGQPNYGYTF. The DNA for the CDR3 is TGTGCCAGCAGCCGGGCGGGACAGCCTAACTATGGCTACACCTTC.

In its sample, this clonotype was seen a few times. This sequence joins TRBV6-1 and TRBJ2-3, with unresolved D. V lost 8 bases to trimming and J lost 4 bases, with 19 bases between them. CDR3 length: 15 residues. Germline CDR1 and CDR2: MNHNS and SASEGT. The CDR3 here is CASLRWPTSPDTQYF. CDR3 DNA sequence: TGTGCCAGCCTACGTTGGCCCACATCCCCAGATACGCAGTATTTT.

CDR3: CASSVDGGNQPQHF. The CDR3 DNA sequence: TGTGCCAGCAGCGTGGACGGGGGCAATCAGCCCCAGCATTTT. This chain uses TRBV9 with TRBJ1-5; unclear D gene. The germline V and J ends were trimmed by 2 bases and 2 bases, with 8 bases remaining between them. Germline V gives CDR1 SGDLS, CDR2 YYNGEE. The CDR3 is made up of 14 amino acids.

This clonotype was observed at least ten times. The rearrangement uses TRBV12-3 or TRBV12-4 and TRBJ2-3, with D hard to call. The CDR3 runs to 13 residues. V was pared by 6 bases and J by 2 bases, with 9 bases between. The CDR3 DNA follows: TGTGCCAGCAGGTTGTGGGACACAGATACGCAGTATTTT. Residues: CASRLWDTDTQYF.

The chain employs TRBV27 and TRBJ2-5, with D hard to call. V was clipped by 1 base and J by 2 bases, with 8 bases between them. CDR3 length: 14 amino acids. Germline V gene data show CDR1 as MNHEY and CDR2 as SMNVEV (reference sequence). CDR3 region: CASSLWSDQETQYF. CDR3 DNA sequence: TGTGCCAGCAGTTTATGGTCGGATCAAGAGACCCAGTACTTC.

This clonotype was seen a few times. The chain recombines TRBV10-3 with TRBJ1-6; 8 bases agree with TRBD1. The V gene's germline CDR1 is ENHRY and CDR2 SYGVKD. The CDR3 runs 15 residues. Losses at the gene ends were 3 bases for V and 6 bases for J; bases not matched to a gene: 4. The CDR3 loop is CAISDTGGLNSPLHF. CDR3 nucleotides: TGTGCCATCAGTGATACAGGGGGGCTTAATTCACCCCTCCACTTT.

The chain combines TRBV5-6 with TRBJ2-5; 9 bases align to TRBD2. Germline V gives CDR1 SGHDT, CDR2 YYEEEE. With V trimmed by 0 bases and J by 2 bases, 2 bases remained unmatched. The CDR3 contains 15 residues. The CDR3 region is CASSLGLAVQETQYF. Written as DNA, the CDR3 is TGTGCCAGCAGCTTGGGACTAGCGGTACAAGAGACCCAGTACTTC.